The sample holds one count of the clone carrying this TCR beta chain. As yet, its antigen is unknown. Sorted-subset replicate PCRs used about 200 ng DNA, approximately 27,000 T cell genomes. Profiling relied on immunoSEQ multiplex PCR, and the TCRdb table lists in-frame clones only, not all of them. The sample lists about 2 million clones; about 95% were seen once. CDR3 length: 16 amino acids. CDR1 MNHEY and CDR2 SMNVEV come from the germline V gene (reference sequence). V lost 7 bases and J lost 4; bases outside the gene matches: 10. These data belong to a study of shared clonotypes between healthy human individuals. Study-level information: Aged 18 to 49, the donors were a couple of women and a few men. Every donor yielded three CD4 naive, three CD4 memory, two CD8 naive and one CD8 memory plate. Whole-study results and caveats: The donor pool, a small one, limited the genetic and exposure-history diversity represented.

Naive CD8 isolation took CD45RO-negative cells positively selected for CCR7 and excluded terminally differentiated effector memory CD45RA+ cells. The chain combines TRBV27 with TRBJ2-5; 12 bases align to TRBD2. The specimen sequenced was naive CD8+ T cells sorted from blood. The clonotype was recovered from a man aged 18 to 30 in good health. The CDR3 region is CASTSGASGGAETQYF. In DNA form, the CDR3 reads TGTGCCAGCACTTCCGGGGCTAGCGGGGGGGCAGAGACCCAGTACTTC.